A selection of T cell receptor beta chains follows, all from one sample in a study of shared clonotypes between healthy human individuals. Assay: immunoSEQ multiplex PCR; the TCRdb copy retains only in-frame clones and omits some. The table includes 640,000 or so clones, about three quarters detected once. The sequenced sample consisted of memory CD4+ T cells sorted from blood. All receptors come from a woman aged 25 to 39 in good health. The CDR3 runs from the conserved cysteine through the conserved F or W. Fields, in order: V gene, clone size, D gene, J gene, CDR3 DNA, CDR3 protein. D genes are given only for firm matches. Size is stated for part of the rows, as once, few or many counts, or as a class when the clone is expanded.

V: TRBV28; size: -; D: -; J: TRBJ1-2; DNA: TGTGCCAGCAGTCCCATGACAGCCTTCTATGGCTACACCTTC; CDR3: CASSPMTAFYGYTF
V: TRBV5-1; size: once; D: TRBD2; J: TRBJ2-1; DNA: TGCGCCAGCAGCCCCTACCCGGGACTAGCGGAAAATGAGCAGTTCTTC; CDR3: CASSPYPGLAENEQFF
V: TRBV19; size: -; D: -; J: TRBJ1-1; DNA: TGTGCCAGTAGCAAGAACACTGAAGCTTTCTTT; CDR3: CASSKNTEAFF
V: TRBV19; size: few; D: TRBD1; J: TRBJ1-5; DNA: TGTGCCACCGTAAGACAGGCAGGGGGAGGTAGTTTGCAGCCCCAGCATTTT; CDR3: CATVRQAGGGSLQPQHF
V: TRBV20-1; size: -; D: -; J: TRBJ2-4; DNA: TGCAGTGCTAGAGCGTGGAACATTCAGTACTTC; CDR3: CSARAWNIQYF
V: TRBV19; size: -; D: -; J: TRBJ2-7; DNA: TGTGCCAGTAGTTCCCCCCCCTCTGGACTGGGAAGATGGAGAGAGCAGTACTTC; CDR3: CASSSPPSGLGRWREQYF
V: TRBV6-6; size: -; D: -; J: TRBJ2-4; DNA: TGTGCCAGCAGTTCCAGCGACCGTCAAAACATTCAGTACTTC; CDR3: CASSSSDRQNIQYF
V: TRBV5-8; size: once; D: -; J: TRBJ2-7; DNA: TGTGCCAGCAGCTTGTCTGACAGTAGCTCCTACGAGCAGTACTTC; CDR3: CASSLSDSSSYEQYF
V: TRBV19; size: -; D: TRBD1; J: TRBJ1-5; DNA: TGTGCCAGTAGTGGCGGGACAGAGGGACTTTATAGCAATCAGCCCCAGCATTTT; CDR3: CASSGGTEGLYSNQPQHF
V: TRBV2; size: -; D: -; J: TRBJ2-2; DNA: TGTGCCAAACGCCTGGAGCCCTCGAACACCGGGGAGCTGTTTTTT; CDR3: CAKRLEPSNTGELFF
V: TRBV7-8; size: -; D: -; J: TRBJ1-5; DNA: TGTGCCAGCAGCTTAGGAGAAACAAATCAGCCCCAGCATTTT; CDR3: CASSLGETNQPQHF
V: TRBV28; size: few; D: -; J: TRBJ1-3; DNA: TGTGCCAGCTTACGGTCGGGCGGAAACACCATATATTTT; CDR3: CASLRSGGNTIYF
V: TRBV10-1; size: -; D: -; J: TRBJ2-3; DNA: TGCGCCAGCAGTGACGGCGTCAGCAGCACAGATACGCAGTATTTT; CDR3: CASSDGVSSTDTQYF
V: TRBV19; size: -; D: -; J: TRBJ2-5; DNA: TGTGCCAGTAGTAGCGGGTCAGGGGAGACCCAGTACTTC; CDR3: CASSSGSGETQYF
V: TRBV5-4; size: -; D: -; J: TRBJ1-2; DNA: TGTGCCAGCAGCTTGGAGGCAGGGAAAAGCTACACCTTC; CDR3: CASSLEAGKSYTF
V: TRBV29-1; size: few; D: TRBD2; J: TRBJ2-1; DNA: TGCAGCGTTGGGGCTAGCGGGCACAATGAGCAGTTCTTC; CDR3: CSVGASGHNEQFF
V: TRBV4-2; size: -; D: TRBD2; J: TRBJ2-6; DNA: TGTGCCAGCAGCCAAGTAAGAGCGGGAGGGCCCCTCTCTGGGGCCAACGTCCTGACTTTC; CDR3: CASSQVRAGGPLSGANVLTF
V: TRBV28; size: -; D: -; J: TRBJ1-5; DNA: TGTGCCCTTGGGGTGACCAATCAGCCCCAGCATTTT; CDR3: CALGVTNQPQHF
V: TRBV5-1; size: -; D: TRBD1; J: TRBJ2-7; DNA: TGCGCCAGCAGCGCCGGGACAGGGGGACTCGAGCAGTACTTC; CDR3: CASSAGTGGLEQYF
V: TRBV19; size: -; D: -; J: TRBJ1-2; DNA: TGTGCCAGTAACATCGGGACGGACTATGGCTACACCTTC; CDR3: CASNIGTDYGYTF
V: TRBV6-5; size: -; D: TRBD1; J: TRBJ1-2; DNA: TGTGCCAGCAGTTCAGAATCCAGGGGGCTTTATGGCTACACCTTC; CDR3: CASSSESRGLYGYTF
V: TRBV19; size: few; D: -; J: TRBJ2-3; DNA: TGTGCCAGTAGTATAGTCTTCACAGATACGCAGTATTTT; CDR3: CASSIVFTDTQYF
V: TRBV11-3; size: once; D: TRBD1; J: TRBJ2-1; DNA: TGTGCCAGCAGCTCCGGTGGACAGGGCTACAATGAGCAGTTCTTC; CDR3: CASSSGGQGYNEQFF
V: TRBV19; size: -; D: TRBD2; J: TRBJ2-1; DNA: TGTGCCAGTAGTCCCCGGACTAGCGGGAGGGCCAGCTCCTACAATGAGCAGTTCTTC; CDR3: CASSPRTSGRASSYNEQFF
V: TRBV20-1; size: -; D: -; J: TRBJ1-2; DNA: TGCAGTGCTAGCTTTTATGGCTACACCTTC; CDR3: CSASFYGYTF
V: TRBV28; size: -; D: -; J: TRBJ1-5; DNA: TGTGCCAGCAGTTTATCCTTGGGCCTGACCCAGCCCCAGCATTTT; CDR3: CASSLSLGLTQPQHF
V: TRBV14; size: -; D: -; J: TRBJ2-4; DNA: TGTGCCAGCAGCCAAGCGACTACCATAGCCAAAAACATTCAGTACTTC; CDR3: CASSQATTIAKNIQYF
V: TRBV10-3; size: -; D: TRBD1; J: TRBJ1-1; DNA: TGTGCCATCAGTGACCGGGGCAGGGGGGGCACTGAAGCTTTCTTT; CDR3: CAISDRGRGGTEAFF
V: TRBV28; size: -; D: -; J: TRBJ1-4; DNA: TGTGCCAGCAGTGAATGGGGGCCAGGGGAAAAACTGTTTTTT; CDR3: CASSEWGPGEKLFF
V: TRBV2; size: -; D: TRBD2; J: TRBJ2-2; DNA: TGTGCCAGCGGCAGGGAGGGGACTATAACCGGGGAGCTGTTTTTT; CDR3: CASGREGTITGELFF
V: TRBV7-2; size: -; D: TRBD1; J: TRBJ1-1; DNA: TGTGCCAGCAGCTTATCGAGGGGGCTCCCTGAAGCTTTCTTT; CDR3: CASSLSRGLPEAFF
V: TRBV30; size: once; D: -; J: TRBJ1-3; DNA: TGTGCCCGTGGGGGGAACTCTGGAAACACCATATATTTT; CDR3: CARGGNSGNTIYF
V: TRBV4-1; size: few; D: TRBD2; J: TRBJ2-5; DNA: TGCGCCAGCAGCCAGGAGGGGGTTAGCGGGAGGGCCGACGGCGAGACCCAGTACTTC; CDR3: CASSQEGVSGRADGETQYF
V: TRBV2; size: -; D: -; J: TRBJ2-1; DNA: TGTGCCAGCAGCCCCGCGGTCTACAATGAGCAGTTCTTC; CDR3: CASSPAVYNEQFF
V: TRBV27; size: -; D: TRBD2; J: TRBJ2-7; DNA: TGTGCCAGCAGTTTATATGGGCGGGAGACTCCGTACTTC; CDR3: CASSLYGRETPYF
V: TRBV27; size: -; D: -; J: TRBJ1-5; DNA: TGTGCCAGCAGTTTGGGTAGCAATCAGCCCCAGCATTTT; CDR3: CASSLGSNQPQHF
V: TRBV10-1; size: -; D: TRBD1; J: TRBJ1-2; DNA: TGCGCCAGCAGCCAGGGGACAGGGTATGGCTACACCTTC; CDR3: CASSQGTGYGYTF
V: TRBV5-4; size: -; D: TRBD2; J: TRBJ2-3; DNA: TGTGCCAGCAGCTCAGGGCTAGCGGGAGGGGATACGCAGTATTTT; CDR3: CASSSGLAGGDTQYF
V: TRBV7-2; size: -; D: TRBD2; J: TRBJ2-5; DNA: TGTGCCAGCAGCCGGACTAGCGGAGGGCAAGAGACCCAGTACTTC; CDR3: CASSRTSGGQETQYF